The next 24 T cell receptor beta chains were all read from a single sample in a study of radiation and T cells in renal cell carcinoma. Time point here: blood 2 weeks post-SBRT. Treatment in this sample: 15 Gy SBRT to primary tumor, nephrectomy 4 weeks later. This table comes from immunoSEQ multiplex PCR, and its TCRdb copy is limited to in-frame clones, with some not included. The sample consists of fewer than 90,000 clones, 80% to 90% of them appearing once. The input for sequencing was blood, taken from a patient whose treatment included radiotherapy and nephrectomy. The receptors were gathered from a woman aged 45-59 years with renal cell carcinoma.

The sample holds one count of this clone. The rearrangement links TRBV14 to TRBJ1-4; maybe TRBD1 (6 bases). Germline CDR1 SGHDN, CDR2 FVKESK. The V gene lost 2 bases and the J gene lost 8 bases, with 15 bases spanning the gap. The CDR3 covers 15 residues. The CDR3 here is CASSQLGGLGEKLFF. The CDR3 coding sequence is TGTGCCAGCAGCCAACTAGGGGGTCTTGGGGAAAAACTGTTTTTT.

The rearrangement links TRBV2 to TRBJ1-3; no definite D call. Trimming took off 6 bases at V and 6 bases at J, with 9 bases between the two ends. CDR3 size: 12 residues. Germline V gene data show CDR1 as SNHLY and CDR2 as FYNNEI. CDR3 bases: TGTGCCAGCAGAAAGGACGAAAACACCATATATTTT. Amino acid sequence: CASRKDENTIYF.

In its sample, this clone was seen once. The rearrangement joins TRBV7-9 to TRBJ2-7; D is unresolved. Germline V gives CDR1 SEHNR, CDR2 FQNEAQ (reference sequence). This CDR3 contains 12 residues. V was clipped by 3 bases and J by 5 bases, with 8 bases between them. CDR3 nucleotides: TGTGCCAGCAGCTTGGTAGATAACGAGCAGTACTTC. Translating gives CASSLVDNEQYF.

V gene TRBV28 combines with J gene TRBJ2-7, with D perhaps assigned TRBD1 or TRBD2 (5 bases each). The CDR3 runs to 15 residues. V was trimmed by 7 bases and J by 5 bases, leaving 21 bases between them. The germline gives CDR1 MDHEN, CDR2 SYDVKM. CDR3 residues: CASTDWGAVNDEQYF. The CDR3 nucleotides read TGTGCCAGCACGGACTGGGGCGCGGTTAACGACGAGCAGTACTTC.

Comment on this clone: Germline is not matched at one junction end, which may reflect a read error. This chain joins TRBV7-2 and TRBJ1-4, with a tentative D call TRBD1 (5 bases). This CDR3 region has 12 residues. Looked up from germline, CDR1 is SGHTA and CDR2 is FQGNSA. The DNA for the CDR3 is TGTGCCAGCAGCTCTTTCGGGGGTCCCCGGGTCTTT. Translating it yields CASSSFGGPRVF.

This clone has just a few counts. The chain carries TRBV6-4 and TRBJ2-3; D is ambiguous. Trimming pared 7 bases from V and 5 bases from J, leaving 7 bases between. The CDR3 is made up of 11 amino acids. CDR1 MRHNA and CDR2 SNTAGT come from the germline V gene. Here the CDR3 reads CASKEGDTQYF. The CDR3, as DNA: TGTGCCAGCAAGGAAGGAGATACGCAGTATTTT.

The chain combines TRBV21-1 with TRBJ2-7; the table's D gene call, TRBD2, was not cross checked with the DNA. TRBV21-1 is recorded as a pseudogene. The CDR3 has 12 residues. Here the CDR3 reads CASQDGNYEQYF. The DNA for the CDR3 is TGTGCCAGCCAGGACGGGAACTACGAGCAGTACTTC.

This CDR3 is CASSGEGLSSYEQYF. CDR3 coding DNA: TGCGCCAGCAGCGGAGAGGGACTGAGCTCCTACGAGCAGTACTTC. The J gene is TRBJ2-7, the V gene TRBV5-1, with TRBD2 as a possible D gene (6 bases). Germline values: CDR1 SGHRS, CDR2 YFSETQ. This CDR3 is built from 15 residues. The V end lost 4 bases, the J end lost 0 bases, and 14 bases lay between the germline ends.

The V gene is TRBV6-4, the J gene TRBJ1-1, with D unclear. The length of the CDR3 is 13 residues. The germline gives CDR1 MRHNA, CDR2 SNTAGT. V lost 6 bases, J lost 0 bases, and 8 bases lay in between. CDR3 amino acids: CASRKGLNTEAFF. The CDR3 DNA reads TGTGCCAGCAGGAAGGGCCTGAACACTGAAGCTTTCTTT.

This clone has just a few counts. The chain recombines TRBV15 with TRBJ2-1; D unclear. With 0 bases removed from V and 7 bases from J, the gap between germline ends came to 13 bases. CDR3 length equals 15 residues. Germline V gene data show CDR1 as LNHNV and CDR2 as YYDKDF (reference sequence). CDR3 sequence: CATSRDPRDGNEQFF. The CDR3 DNA reads TGTGCCACCAGCAGAGATCCAAGGGATGGGAATGAGCAGTTCTTC.

This clone has a single count. The V call is TRBV18, the J call TRBJ2-3; unclear D gene. The CDR3 consists of 15 residues. Germline V gene sequence: CDR1 KGHSH, CDR2 LQKENI. V was cut by 0 bases and J by 0 bases, with 7 bases left in between. The DNA of the CDR3 is TGTGCCAGCTCACCACCGGGTCTTAGCACAGATACGCAGTATTTT. It specifies CASSPPGLSTDTQYF. The whole variable domain, remainder taken from reference TRBV18 and TRBJ2-3, is NAGVMQNPRHLVRRRGQEARLRCSPMKGHSHVYWYRQLPEEGLKFMVYLQKENIIDESGMPKERFSAEFPKEGPSILRIQQVVRGDSAAYFCASSPPGLSTDTQYFGPGTRLTVL.

J is TRBJ2-1 and V is TRBV7-9; possible D gene TRBD2, 6 bases. Per germline, CDR1 SEHNR and CDR2 FQNEAQ (reference sequence). This CDR3 comprises 13 residues. Trimming took off 2 bases at V and 6 bases at J, with 8 bases between the two ends. In DNA, the CDR3 is TGTGCCAGCAGCTTACTCGGGGGCAATGAGCAGTTCTTC. Residues: CASSLLGGNEQFF.

This chain joins TRBV9 and TRBJ1-5, with TRBD1 matching over 7 bases. Unmatched junction bases numbered 5, after V lost 9 bases and J lost 5 bases. The CDR3 covers 12 residues. CDR1 is SGDLS and CDR2 is YYNGEE in the germline V gene. CDR3 in amino acids: CATGRGDQPQHF. CDR3 sequence (DNA): TGTGCCACGGGCAGGGGGGATCAGCCCCAGCATTTT.

The chain carries TRBV30 and TRBJ1-3, with D possibly matching TRBD1 (6 bases). The germline CDR1 and CDR2 sequences are GTSNPN and SVGIG (reference sequence). Deletions cut 2 bases from V and 0 bases from J, with 14 bases between. The CDR3 is made up of 16 amino acids. The CDR3 nucleotides are TGTGCCTGGAGTTTTTTCGGACAGAGCTCTGGAAACACCATATATTTT. This codes for CAWSFFGQSSGNTIYF.

This clone was seen once. The chain employs TRBV7-2 and TRBJ2-5, with D possibly being TRBD1 (5 bases). The germline gives CDR1 SGHTA, CDR2 FQGNSA. The CDR3 is 12 residues long. The V end was cut by 4 bases, the J end by 5 bases, with 8 bases between. Written as DNA, the CDR3 is TGTGCCAGCAGCTACAGGAAGGAGACCCAGTACTTC. Translation gives CASSYRKETQYF.

This chain connects TRBV27 to TRBJ1-1; possible D gene TRBD1, 5 bases. V was cut by 6 bases and J by 4 bases, with 18 bases left in between. Germline values: CDR1 MNHEY, CDR2 SMNVEV (reference sequence). The CDR3 is 15 amino acids. The CDR3 loop is CASSPMQGRSTEAFF. CDR3 nucleotides: TGTGCCAGCAGCCCCATGCAGGGAAGGAGCACTGAAGCTTTCTTT.

This rearrangement joins TRBV5-6 to TRBJ1-2; 7 bases align to TRBD1. Germline CDR1 reads SGHDT; CDR2 reads YYEEEE. The J segment lost 7 bases and the V segment lost 4 bases, leaving 10 bases of the junction unmatched. This CDR3 has 14 amino acids. CDR3 DNA: TGTGCCAGCAGCCTCACAGGGGACTTAGGTGGCTACACCTTC. Its translation is CASSLTGDLGGYTF.

This clone was seen repeatedly, ten times or more. This chain uses TRBV6-1 with TRBJ1-1; 9 bases map to TRBD1. The V gene's germline CDR1 is MNHNS and CDR2 SASEGT. The CDR3 runs 13 residues. With 6 bases clipped from V and 5 bases from J, the junction kept 4 bases outside the gene matches. The chain's CDR3 is CASRLQGATEAFF. In DNA, the CDR3 is TGTGCCAGCAGGCTACAGGGGGCGACTGAAGCTTTCTTT.

The J gene is TRBJ2-5, the V gene TRBV5-4; 11 bases line up with TRBD1. CDR3 length equals 15 residues. Germline V CDR1 and CDR2: SGHNT, YYREEE (reference sequence). The V segment lost 3 bases and the J segment 2 bases; nucleotides outside the gene matches: 3. Written as DNA, the CDR3 is TGTGCCAGCAGCTGGACAGGGGGCCTGCAAGAGACCCAGTACTTC. Its protein product is CASSWTGGLQETQYF.

This clone was observed a single time. J is TRBJ1-2 and V is TRBV6-1; D is ambiguous. V lost 7 bases, J lost 1 base, and 10 bases lay in between. The CDR3 runs 13 residues. The germline gives CDR1 MNHNS, CDR2 SASEGT. The CDR3 DNA reads TGTGCCAGCACCCTGGACGGTAACTATGGCTACACCTTC. It codes for CASTLDGNYGYTF.

This chain links TRBV7-2 with TRBJ1-2, with 7 nucleotides matching TRBD1. CDR1 and CDR2 from the germline V gene are SGHTA and FQGNSA. The CDR3 length is 15 residues. Losses at the gene ends were 5 bases for V and 6 bases for J; bases not matched to a gene: 12. CDR3 nucleotide sequence: TGTGCCAGCAGCCCCGATCCGACAGGGTCTGATGGCTACACCTTC. Residues: CASSPDPTGSDGYTF.

The gene calls are TRBV7-2 and TRBJ1-1; D unresolved. Germline V gene data show CDR1 as SGHTA and CDR2 as FQGNSA. The CDR3 spans 14 residues. V lost 0 bases and J 5 bases, leaving 10 bases between the germline ends. The CDR3 protein is CASSLAGPGTEAFF. DNA for the CDR3: TGTGCCAGCAGCTTAGCTGGGCCCGGAACTGAAGCTTTCTTT.

The chain recombines TRBV28 with TRBJ1-1; a weak D match, TRBD1 (5 bases). The germline V and J ends were trimmed by 2 bases and 1 base, with 8 bases remaining between them. Germline V CDR1 and CDR2: MDHEN, SYDVKM. This CDR3 is 14 amino acids long. CDR3 DNA: TGTGCCAGCAGTTTAGGCGGGGGGAACACTGAAGCTTTCTTT. Protein product: CASSLGGGNTEAFF.

The rearrangement links TRBV10-3 to TRBJ1-1; D is perhaps TRBD1 (5 bases). V was trimmed by 2 bases and J by 1 base, leaving 8 bases between them. Germline values: CDR1 ENHRY, CDR2 SYGVKD. This CDR3 region has 14 residues. CDR3 in DNA: TGTGCCATCAGTGAGGGGGCCGAGAACACTGAAGCTTTCTTT. This codes for CAISEGAENTEAFF.